This TCR beta chain was sequenced in a study of blood T cell repertoires in COVID-19. Study at large: Acute-phase and convalescent COVID-19 samples originated in the United States, Italy and Spain. Nucleic acid was either cDNA or gDNA, and it came from T cells, B-cell-depleted T cells, or PBMCs.

Authors' analysis steps: Cell counts per sample came from amplifying reference gene primers. Data came from immunoSEQ multiplex PCR; TCRdb stores just in-frame clones and leaves some out. Clonal size and the V and J genes are those of that table, whereas D and trimming came from the DNA. This sample has over 200,000 clones; roughly 84% occur once, and the top ten carry 4% to 5.5%. Germline values: CDR1 SGHRS, CDR2 YFSETQ. The CDR3 sequence is 14 residues long. The junction had 4 bases not matched to a gene; V was cut back by 8 bases and J by 1 base. This clonotype originated in a man between 45 and 60 years old with active or convalescent COVID-19. This chain connects TRBV5-1 to TRBJ1-2; 11 nucleotides align to TRBD1. Sequencing was performed on peripheral blood. CDR3 sequence: CASRGTGGNYGYTF. CDR3 coding DNA: TGCGCCAGTCGGGGGACAGGGGGTAACTATGGCTACACCTTC.